The 16 T cell receptor beta chains below all came from one sample that was sequenced in a study of response to subunit inactivated influenza vaccine. MiXCR, run by TCRdb on the RT-PCR reads, gives a single entry per CDR3 protein. The sample lists about 520,000 distinct CDR3 sequences, 6.5% to 8% occurring once. Sample: PBMCs from blood, taken roughly 24 months after vaccination. These receptors were collected from a man aged 50-75 years who received an inactivated influenza vaccine.

This clonotype has more than one count but fewer than ten. The chain is built from TRBV5-5 and TRBJ2-5; weak D call: TRBD1 (5 bases). The V end was cut by 1 base, the J end by 1 base, with 8 bases between. The CDR3 spans 14 residues. Germline CDR1 reads SGHKS; CDR2 reads YYEKEE (reference sequence). CDR3 coding DNA: TGTGCCAGCAGCTTGTTGACAGCCCAAGAGACCCAGTACTTC. Translating gives CASSLLTAQETQYF. Supplemented by reference TRBV5-5 and TRBJ2-5, the full variable domain reads DAGVTQSPTHLIKTRGQQVTLRCSPISGHKSVSWYQQVLGQGPQFIFQYYEKEERGRGNFPDRFSARQFPNYSSELNVNALLLGDSALYLCASSLLTAQETQYFGPGTRLLVL.

This clonotype was found a few times. The V gene is TRBV28, the J gene TRBJ2-3; 7 nucleotides align to TRBD2. The V segment lost 5 bases and the J segment 1 base; nucleotides outside the gene matches: 6. This CDR3 has 15 residues. Per germline, CDR1 MDHEN and CDR2 SYDVKM. The chain's CDR3 is CASSGGVVGTDTQYF. The CDR3 DNA is TGTGCCAGCAGTGGGGGGGTGGTTGGCACAGATACGCAGTATTTT.

This clonotype was observed a handful of times. The rearrangement uses TRBV10-3 and TRBJ1-5, with 9 nucleotides matching TRBD1. The CDR3 has 15 amino acids. Trimming removed 6 bases from V and 4 bases from J; junction bases left unmatched: 7. The germline V gene has CDR1 ENHRY and CDR2 SYGVKD. The CDR3 DNA follows: TGTGCCATCAGCACGGGACAGGGAAAGAATCAGCCCCAGCATTTT. It translates to CAISTGQGKNQPQHF.

This clonotype was picked up a small number of times. This sequence joins TRBV18 and TRBJ2-1, with TRBD2 as a possible D gene (6 bases). Trimming stripped 0 bases from V and 10 bases from J, with 16 bases between. Germline V lookup: CDR1 KGHSH, CDR2 LQKENI. The CDR3 loop spans 15 amino acids. CDR3 sequence: CASSPPGGWGSEQFF. CDR3 nucleotide sequence: TGTGCCAGCTCACCACCGGGGGGATGGGGGTCCGAGCAGTTCTTC.

V gene TRBV20-1 combines with J gene TRBJ2-5; D remains ambiguous. Germline values: CDR1 DFQATT, CDR2 SNEGSKA (reference sequence). Trimming took off 0 bases at V and 4 bases at J, with 15 bases between the two ends. The CDR3 has 15 residues. The CDR3 is CSARDRIKFAETQYF. The CDR3 region has the DNA TGCAGTGCTAGAGATAGGATCAAATTCGCAGAGACCCAGTACTTC.

This clonotype was recorded a few times. The V call is TRBV15, the J call TRBJ2-1, with TRBD2 identical over 9 bases. CDR3 length: 16 residues. Trimming cost V 1 base and J 7 bases; bases outside gene matches: 8. Germline values: CDR1 LNHNV, CDR2 YYDKDF (reference sequence). The CDR3 here is CATSRGPAGGHNEQFF. DNA of the CDR3: TGTGCCACCAGCAGAGGCCCAGCGGGAGGTCATAATGAGCAGTTCTTC.

This clonotype appeared a few times. V gene TRBV7-2 combines with J gene TRBJ1-2; D perhaps matches TRBD1 (5 bases). This CDR3 region has 15 residues. Looked up from germline, CDR1 is SGHTA and CDR2 is FQGNSA. V lost 3 bases to trimming and J lost 4 bases, with 15 bases between them. CDR3 bases: TGTGCCAGCAGCTTCTTAGAGGGACGGAGCTATGGCTACACCTTC. Protein sequence: CASSFLEGRSYGYTF.

This clonotype was recorded many times. The chain uses TRBV20-1 and TRBJ1-5; no firm D call. This CDR3 comprises 15 residues. The germline CDR1 and CDR2 sequences are DFQATT and SNEGSKA (reference sequence). V lost 2 bases, J lost 2 bases, and 13 bases lay in between. The CDR3 region has the DNA TGCAGTGCTAGATCGCCGGGAACGGGCAATCAGCCCCAGCATTTT. Encoded protein: CSARSPGTGNQPQHF.

This clonotype was seen a handful of times. The J gene is TRBJ1-6, the V gene TRBV20-1; D call uncertain. Trimming stripped 0 bases from V and 4 bases from J, with 7 bases between. The CDR3 has 14 amino acids. Germline lookup yields CDR1 DFQATT and CDR2 SNEGSKA (reference sequence). CDR3 in amino acids: CSARDAGYNSPLHF. Written as DNA, the CDR3 is TGCAGTGCTAGAGATGCAGGATATAATTCACCCCTCCACTTT.

This clonotype was counted only a few times. The CDR3 DNA sequence: TGTGCCACCAGCGAGAGGAGGGAGTACAATGAGCAGTTCTTC. Protein sequence: CATSERREYNEQFF. V is TRBV15 and J is TRBJ2-1; TRBD2 is a possible D gene (6 bases). V was pared by 5 bases and J by 4 bases, with 12 bases between. The CDR3 covers 14 residues. Germline lookup yields CDR1 LNHNV and CDR2 YYDKDF (reference sequence).

This clonotype was found a few times. This rearrangement joins TRBV7-9 to TRBJ2-7, with unresolved D. In germline, CDR1 is SEHNR, CDR2 FQNEAQ (reference sequence). Trimming left V 2 bases short and J 1 base short, with 12 bases between. This CDR3 contains 15 residues. The CDR3, as DNA: TGTGCCAGCAGCTTAAATCCTGGGCGGTCCTACGAGCAGTACTTC. It is translated as CASSLNPGRSYEQYF.

The gene calls are TRBV20-1 and TRBJ2-7; 11 nucleotides align to TRBD2. Losses at the gene ends were 3 bases for V and 4 bases for J; bases not matched to a gene: 8. Germline CDR1 DFQATT, CDR2 SNEGSKA (reference sequence). This CDR3 region has 15 residues. The CDR3 spells CSASALAGVGYEQYF. The CDR3 nucleotides read TGCAGTGCTAGCGCACTAGCGGGGGTGGGGTACGAGCAGTACTTC.

This clonotype has only a few counts. The J gene is TRBJ2-3, the V gene TRBV5-6; D is uncertain. This CDR3 region has 17 residues. CDR1 is SGHDT, CDR2 YYEEEE, per germline. Trimming cost V 2 bases and J 0 bases, with 16 bases left between them. The DNA of the CDR3 is TGTGCCAGCAGCTTATCCGGGTCGCCTGTGAGCACAGATACGCAGTATTTT. Its protein is CASSLSGSPVSTDTQYF.

The CDR3 reads CAITQGYEQYF. The CDR3 coding sequence is TGTGCCATAACACAGGGCTACGAGCAGTACTTC. The rearrangement joins TRBV10-3 to TRBJ2-7, with a weak D call TRBD1 (6 bases). Germline-derived CDR1 and CDR2 are ENHRY and SYGVKD. Trimming removed 9 bases at V and 3 bases at J, with 9 bases between. The CDR3 is 11 amino acids.

Only a few counts were recorded for this clonotype. The chain recombines TRBV20-1 with TRBJ2-3; the match to TRBD2 covers 7 bases. Germline V lookup: CDR1 DFQATT, CDR2 SNEGSKA (reference sequence). V lost 6 bases, J lost 4 bases, and 7 bases stayed unmatched. The CDR3 sequence is 13 residues long. The CDR3: CSAPRGTPDTQYF. CDR3 nucleotide sequence: TGCAGTGCGCCGCGGGGGACCCCAGATACGCAGTATTTT.

The chain joins TRBV5-1 to TRBJ1-2; 7 bases line up with TRBD1. There are 16 residues in the CDR3. The V and J ends lost 4 bases and 1 base, in that order; junction bases with no gene match: 10. CDR1 is SGHRS and CDR2 is YFSETQ in the germline V gene. The CDR3 nucleotides read TGCGCCAGCAGCCCAACTGGGACAGTCGTTAACTATGGCTACACCTTC. This codes for CASSPTGTVVNYGYTF.